This TCR beta chain was documented in a study of early T cells in non-severe SARS-CoV-2 infection. On the study more broadly: Chains stayed unpaired after sequencing of bulk RNA from unsorted whole blood.

The CDR3 covers 15 residues. Germline CDR1 reads KGHSH; CDR2 reads LQKENI. V lost 4 bases and J 4 bases, leaving 16 bases between the germline ends. Overall study findings and caveats: VDJdb matching favored anti-spike CD8 responses, missing private and CD4 specificities.

With regard to this clonotype: Its target is unknown.

As part of library construction, unique molecular identifiers were attached to individual cDNA molecules. Each CDR3 protein is one row after TCRdb ran MiXCR on the 5' RACE reads. The data hold some 96,000 distinct CDR3 sequences, with roughly 9.6% observed a single time. This receptor was identified in an adult who was a healthcare worker with PCR-confirmed SARS-CoV-2 infection or an uninfected control (not recorded which). The chain carries TRBV18 and TRBJ1-1; D gene unclear. The material was whole blood, obtained at baseline. The CDR3 loop is CASSLGKGVGTEAFF. The CDR3 bases are TGTGCCAGCTCACTTGGAAAGGGAGTAGGCACTGAAGCTTTCTTT. Drawing the rest from reference TRBV18 and TRBJ1-1, the complete variable domain is NAGVMQNPRHLVRRRGQEARLRCSPMKGHSHVYWYRQLPEEGLKFMVYLQKENIIDESGMPKERFSAEFPKEGPSILRIQQVVRGDSAAYFCASSLGKGVGTEAFFGQGTRLTVV.